This passage covers 32 T cell receptor beta chains from one sample sequenced in a study of OX40 agonist ivuxolimab in advanced cancers. Generated by immunoSEQ multiplex PCR, the TCRdb table keeps only in-frame clones and is missing some. Among some 77,000 clones listed, around 86% were seen once. Sample: CD4+ or CD8+ T cells sorted from blood, taken in a trial of the OX40 agonist ivuxolimab. The receptors were sampled from an adult with an advanced solid tumor such as melanoma, head and neck, liver or kidney cancer.

The chain has TRBV19 and TRBJ2-1, with 14 bases matching TRBD2. Trimming at V came to 3 bases and at J to 7 bases, leaving 11 bases not matched to a gene. The CDR3 totals 18 residues. The germline V gene has CDR1 LNHDA and CDR2 SQIVND (reference sequence). This chain's CDR3 is CASSIPPTWTSGRNEQFF. CDR3 bases: TGTGCCAGTAGTATTCCCCCCACTTGGACTAGCGGGAGGAATGAGCAGTTCTTC. The full variable domain, with the rest looked up from reference TRBV19 and TRBJ2-1, is DGGITQSPKYLFRKEGQNVTLSCEQNLNHDAMYWYRQDPGQGLRLIYYSQIVNDFQKGDIAEGYSVSREKKESFPLTVTSAQKNPTAFYLCASSIPPTWTSGRNEQFFGPGTRLTVL.

The V call is TRBV5-1, the J call TRBJ1-1, with D possibly being TRBD1 (5 bases). The CDR3 spans 15 residues. Looked up from germline, CDR1 is SGHRS and CDR2 is YFSETQ. Trimming removed 2 bases from V and 1 base from J, with 12 bases in between. The CDR3 loop reads CASSFGAGSNTEAFF. As DNA, the CDR3 is TGCGCCAGCAGCTTCGGGGCAGGGTCGAACACTGAAGCTTTCTTT.

CDR3 nucleotide sequence: TGTGCCAGCAGCCCCCAGGCGGGCCGAGAAGCTTTCTTT. Amino acid sequence: CASSPQAGREAFF. The chain has TRBV7-9 and TRBJ1-1; no clear D. This CDR3 spans 13 amino acids. Germline V lookup: CDR1 SEHNR, CDR2 FQNEAQ (reference sequence). V shed 5 bases and J shed 8 bases, with 15 bases lying between them.

This clone is a singleton in its sample. This sequence joins TRBV19 and TRBJ2-1; TRBD2 matches at 8 bases. From germline, CDR1 is LNHDA and CDR2 SQIVND (reference sequence). This CDR3 contains 15 residues. The trim removed 5 bases at V and 9 bases at J, leaving 12 bases unmatched. The CDR3 DNA is TGTGCCAGTAGTTCCGGGGGGGGCCTAAGTTCTGAGCAGTTCTTC. Translated: CASSSGGGLSSEQFF.

V gene TRBV5-1 combines with J gene TRBJ1-2, with D maybe TRBD1 (6 bases). The CDR3 consists of 13 residues. Germline loops: CDR1 SGHRS, CDR2 YFSETQ. Trimming shortened V by 4 bases and J by 8 bases, and 15 bases separated the two germline ends. The CDR3 here is CASSPEGEGGYTF. The CDR3 bases are TGCGCCAGCAGCCCCGAGGGGGAAGGCGGCTACACCTTC.

This chain links TRBV7-3 with TRBJ1-3; 7 bases are a match to TRBD1. Looked up from germline, CDR1 is SGHTA and CDR2 is FQGTGA. The CDR3 runs 16 residues. V lost 5 bases to trimming and J lost 4 bases; unmatched junction nucleotides: 11. The CDR3 region has the DNA TGTGCCAGCAGCCCGGGACAGAGTCTATCAGGAAACACCATATATTTT. It specifies CASSPGQSLSGNTIYF.

This clone has a single count. The chain couples TRBV5-1 to TRBJ2-1; 8 nucleotides align to TRBD1. The germline CDR1 and CDR2 sequences are SGHRS and YFSETQ. V was pared by 6 bases and J by 3 bases, with 8 bases of the junction left unmatched. The CDR3 spans 15 residues. Written as DNA, the CDR3 is TGCGCCAGCACCGAAACAGGGGGTGGCTACAATGAGCAGTTCTTC. This codes for CASTETGGGYNEQFF.

The chain has TRBV6-5 and TRBJ1-6; D gene uncertain. CDR1 is MNHEY, CDR2 SVGAGI, per germline. This CDR3 has 12 amino acids. V gave up 2 bases and J gave up 14 bases, with 10 bases separating them. CDR3 bases: TGTGCCAGCAGTTACAGATTCTCGGCCCTCCACTTT. Amino acids: CASSYRFSALHF.

The rearrangement joins TRBV28 to TRBJ2-3; 8 bases are a match to TRBD2. Germline V gene sequence: CDR1 MDHEN, CDR2 SYDVKM. CDR3 size: 14 residues. Trimming removed 7 bases from V and 2 bases from J; junction bases left unmatched: 5. The CDR3 DNA sequence: TGTGCCAGCAACCCGACTAGCGTCACAGATACGCAGTATTTT. It is translated as CASNPTSVTDTQYF.

The gene calls are TRBV6-1 and TRBJ2-7, with TRBD1 matching 9 bases. Unmatched junction bases numbered 4, after V lost 7 bases and J lost 3 bases. Germline CDR1 is MNHNS and CDR2 is SASEGT. The CDR3 covers 13 residues. In DNA, the CDR3 is TGTGCCAGCAAACCGGACAGGGGCTACGAGCAGTACTTC. Protein sequence: CASKPDRGYEQYF.

This clone was recorded only once. The chain uses TRBV4-3 and TRBJ1-3; maybe TRBD1 (5 bases). Per the germline V gene, CDR1 is LGHNA and CDR2 is YSLEER. V was cut by 4 bases and J by 3 bases, with 19 bases left in between. The CDR3 sequence is 17 residues long. DNA for the CDR3: TGCGCCAGCAGCCGAGAACTCGGGACGGTGGATGGAAACACCATATATTTT. Protein product: CASSRELGTVDGNTIYF.

This chain links TRBV9 with TRBJ2-2, with 10 positions matching TRBD1. Germline-derived CDR1 and CDR2 are SGDLS and YYNGEE. The V gene end was trimmed by 3 bases and the J gene end by 6 bases; junction bases not matched to a gene: 5. The CDR3 sequence is 15 residues long. This CDR3 reads CASSARQGAAGELFF. Here the CDR3 DNA reads TGTGCCAGCAGCGCCCGACAGGGGGCGGCCGGGGAGCTGTTTTTT.

The rearrangement links TRBV4-3 to TRBJ2-5; possibly TRBD1 or TRBD2 for D (5 bases each). Between the trimmed V and J ends, which lost 0 bases and 7 bases, there was a span of 9 bases. This CDR3 comprises 13 residues. The germline V gene encodes CDR1 LGHNA and CDR2 YSLEER. CDR3 sequence: CASSQDKGRTQYF. The CDR3 DNA reads as TGCGCCAGCAGCCAAGATAAGGGGAGGACCCAGTACTTC.

This clone was observed a single time. The chain employs TRBV5-5 and TRBJ1-3; unclear D gene. Deletions cut 0 bases from V and 2 bases from J, with 9 bases between. Per the germline V gene, CDR1 is SGHKS and CDR2 is YYEKEE (reference sequence). The CDR3 has 15 residues. CDR3 loop: CASSLGVVAGNTIYF. DNA of the CDR3: TGTGCCAGCAGCTTGGGAGTAGTAGCTGGAAACACCATATATTTT.

The V and J genes are TRBV6-5 and TRBJ1-2, with 8 bases that match TRBD1. J lost 5 bases, V lost 2 bases, and 10 bases had no gene match. From germline, CDR1 is MNHEY and CDR2 SVGAGI. There are 16 residues in the CDR3. The CDR3 region is CASSYQAGGRVYGYTF. CDR3 in DNA: TGTGCCAGCAGTTACCAGGCAGGGGGCCGGGTGTATGGCTACACCTTC.

The count of this clone is one. The genes are TRBV30 and TRBJ1-4; D not resolved. Trimming stripped 4 bases from V and 2 bases from J, with 5 bases between. CDR1 and CDR2 from the germline V gene are GTSNPN and SVGIG (reference sequence). The CDR3 length is 12 residues. The CDR3 bases are TGTGCCTGGATGCGTACTAATGAAAAACTGTTTTTT. It translates to CAWMRTNEKLFF.

The rearrangement joins TRBV1 to TRBJ2-1; the tabulated D call, TRBD2, remains unverified against the DNA. TRBV1 is described as a pseudogene. This CDR3 is 17 amino acids long. This chain's CDR3 is CTSSQGLRGTSFNEQFF. The CDR3 DNA reads TGCACCAGCAGCCAAGGATTACGAGGGACTAGCTTCAATGAGCAGTTCTTC.

The rearrangement uses TRBV4-3 and TRBJ2-2; unclear D gene. Trimming cost V 4 bases and J 5 bases, with 11 bases left between them. CDR3 length: 14 amino acids. Germline lookup yields CDR1 LGHNA and CDR2 YSLEER. The CDR3 is CASSPTWVTGELFF. CDR3 DNA sequence: TGCGCCAGCAGCCCCACGTGGGTAACCGGGGAGCTGTTTTTT.

J is TRBJ2-7 and V is TRBV7-6; TRBD2 agrees at 8 bases. J gave up 1 base and V 5 bases, and 7 bases lay outside the gene matches. The CDR3 extends over 15 amino acids. CDR1 is SGHVS, CDR2 FNYEAQ, per germline. Here the CDR3 DNA reads TGTGCCAGCAGCCGCGGGGGGACCGTTTCCTACGAGCAGTACTTC. It specifies CASSRGGTVSYEQYF.

The gene calls are TRBV11-3 and TRBJ2-3, with D perhaps TRBD1 or TRBD2 (5 bases each). This CDR3 region has 13 residues. The ends were cut back, 5 bases at V and 7 bases at J, with 13 bases in the middle. Germline-derived CDR1 and CDR2 are SGHNT and YENEEA. The CDR3 loop reads CASSRDGFYTQYF. The CDR3, as DNA: TGTGCCAGCAGCCGGGACGGATTTTATACGCAGTATTTT.

The V call is TRBV5-5, the J call TRBJ2-3; D gene uncertain. Looked up from germline, CDR1 is SGHKS and CDR2 is YYEKEE (reference sequence). The CDR3 runs to 15 residues. V was clipped by 0 bases and J by 2 bases, with 10 bases between them. In DNA, the CDR3 is TGTGCCAGCAGCTTGGGGCAGAAGAACACAGATACGCAGTATTTT. Its translation: CASSLGQKNTDTQYF.

This chain links TRBV19 with TRBJ2-6, with D tentatively TRBD1 or TRBD2 (5 bases each). This CDR3 is 14 amino acids long. Per germline, CDR1 LNHDA and CDR2 SQIVND (reference sequence). V was shortened by 5 bases and J by 10 bases, with 15 bases between the two germline ends. The CDR3 coding sequence is TGTGCCAGTAGTGCCCTAGGGGACGGGAACGTCCTGACTTTC. Protein: CASSALGDGNVLTF.

The rearrangement links TRBV5-4 to TRBJ2-2; weak D call: TRBD2 (5 bases). This CDR3 spans 14 amino acids. V lost 4 bases and J 5 bases, leaving 12 bases between the germline ends. Germline-derived CDR1 and CDR2 are SGHNT and YYREEE (reference sequence). The CDR3 region is CASSEGMRTGELFF. The DNA of the CDR3 is TGTGCCAGCAGCGAGGGTATGCGGACCGGGGAGCTGTTTTTT.

The genes are TRBV6-5 and TRBJ1-5; D gene ambiguous. Germline assignment: CDR1 MNHEY and CDR2 SVGAGI. The CDR3 runs 14 residues. The V end lost 6 bases, the J end lost 2 bases, and 11 bases lay between the germline ends. CDR3 bases: TGTGCCAGCAGCCCCAGTTGGGGCAATCAGCCCCAGCATTTT. Its translation: CASSPSWGNQPQHF.

V usage is TRBV7-2 and J usage is TRBJ1-3, with a possible D match to TRBD1 (5 bases). Germline CDR1 reads SGHTA; CDR2 reads FQGNSA. V was cut by 5 bases and J by 8 bases, with 19 bases left in between. The CDR3 covers 15 residues. CDR3 nucleotides: TGTGCCAGCAGCCGCTTTGGTGGGGGGGTGGACACCATATATTTT. Amino acid sequence: CASSRFGGGVDTIYF.

The chain is built from TRBV7-2 and TRBJ2-2; maybe TRBD1 (8 bases). The V and J ends lost 6 bases and 7 bases respectively, with 15 bases between them. The CDR3 is 14 amino acids. Germline V lookup: CDR1 SGHTA, CDR2 FQGNSA. CDR3 DNA sequence: TGTGCCAGCAGGAGGACAGGGAGGGACGGGGAGCTGTTTTTT. This encodes CASRRTGRDGELFF.

This chain links TRBV30 with TRBJ2-2, with a tentative D call TRBD2 (5 bases). Germline assignment: CDR1 GTSNPN and CDR2 SVGIG (reference sequence). This CDR3 is built from 16 residues. With 2 bases removed from V and 0 bases from J, the gap between germline ends came to 13 bases. For the CDR3, the DNA is TGTGCCTGGAGTCCCCTCAGCGGTACGAACACCGGGGAGCTGTTTTTT. It encodes CAWSPLSGTNTGELFF. The variable domain in full, completed from reference TRBV30 and TRBJ2-2, reads SQTIHQWPATLVQPVGSPLSLECTVEGTSNPNLYWYRQAAGRGLQLLFYSVGIGQISSEVPQNLSASRPQDRQFILSSKKLLLSDSGFYLCAWSPLSGTNTGELFFGEGSRLTVL.

This chain uses TRBV6-5 with TRBJ2-7; 8 bases map to TRBD1. The germline CDR1 and CDR2 sequences are MNHEY and SVGAGI. After removal of 8 bases from V and 2 bases from J, the junction contained 8 bases not matched to a gene. This CDR3 comprises 14 residues. The CDR3 reads CASRTGQVTYEQYF. CDR3 DNA: TGTGCCAGCCGGACGGGACAGGTAACCTACGAGCAGTACTTC.

The rearrangement links TRBV7-3 to TRBJ2-2; a weak D match, TRBD1 (6 bases). CDR1 is SGHTA, CDR2 FQGTGA, per germline. The germline V and J ends were trimmed by 2 bases and 6 bases, with 13 bases remaining between them. The CDR3 loop spans 15 amino acids. The CDR3 sequence is CASSLLGAASGELFF. CDR3 nucleotides: TGTGCCAGCAGCTTATTGGGGGCGGCGTCCGGGGAGCTGTTTTTT.

The chain links TRBV7-8 to TRBJ2-7; a weak D match, TRBD2 (6 bases). The CDR3 is made up of 12 amino acids. The V gene's germline CDR1 is SGHVS and CDR2 FQNEAQ. Trimming took 4 bases from V and 4 from J, leaving 8 bases between them. CDR3: CASSYGGYEQYF. CDR3 DNA sequence: TGTGCCAGCAGCTACGGGGGTTACGAGCAGTACTTC.

The V and J genes are TRBV28 and TRBJ2-5, with D perhaps TRBD2 (5 bases). The germline V and J ends were trimmed by 3 bases and 1 base, with 9 bases remaining between them. CDR1 and CDR2 (germline): MDHEN, SYDVKM. The CDR3 sequence is 14 residues long. CDR3 region: CASSLKGGQETQYF. In nucleotides, the CDR3 is TGTGCCAGCAGTTTGAAAGGAGGCCAAGAGACCCAGTACTTC.

The chain couples TRBV19 to TRBJ1-6; D gene uncertain. Trimming took off 10 bases at V and 1 base at J, with 14 bases between the two ends. Germline CDR1 LNHDA, CDR2 SQIVND (reference sequence). CDR3 length equals 15 residues. CDR3 nucleotide sequence: TGTGCCACTGGCATATTGGATTCCTATAATTCACCCCTCCACTTT. This sequence encodes CATGILDSYNSPLHF.